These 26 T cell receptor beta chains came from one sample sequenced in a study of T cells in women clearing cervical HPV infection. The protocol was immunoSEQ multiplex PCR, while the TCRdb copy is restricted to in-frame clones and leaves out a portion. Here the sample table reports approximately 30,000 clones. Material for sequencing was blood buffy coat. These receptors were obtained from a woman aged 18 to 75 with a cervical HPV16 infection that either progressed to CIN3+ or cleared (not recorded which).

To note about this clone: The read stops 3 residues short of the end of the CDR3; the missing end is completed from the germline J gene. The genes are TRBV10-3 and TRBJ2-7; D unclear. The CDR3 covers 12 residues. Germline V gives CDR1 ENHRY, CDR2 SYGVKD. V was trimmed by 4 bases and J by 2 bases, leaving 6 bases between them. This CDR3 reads CAISGPAYEQYF. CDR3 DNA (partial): TGTGCCATCAGTGGGCCCGCCTACGAG.

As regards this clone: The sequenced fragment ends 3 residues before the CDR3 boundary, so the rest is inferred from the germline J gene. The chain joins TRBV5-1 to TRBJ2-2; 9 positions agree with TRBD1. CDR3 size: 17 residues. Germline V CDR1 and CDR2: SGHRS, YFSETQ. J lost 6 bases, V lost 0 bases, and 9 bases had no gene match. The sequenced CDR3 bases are TGCGCCAGCAGCTTGGGGCTTCGGACAGGGGTGGCCGGGGAG. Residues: CASSLGLRTGVAGE. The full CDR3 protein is CASSLGLRTGVAGELFF.

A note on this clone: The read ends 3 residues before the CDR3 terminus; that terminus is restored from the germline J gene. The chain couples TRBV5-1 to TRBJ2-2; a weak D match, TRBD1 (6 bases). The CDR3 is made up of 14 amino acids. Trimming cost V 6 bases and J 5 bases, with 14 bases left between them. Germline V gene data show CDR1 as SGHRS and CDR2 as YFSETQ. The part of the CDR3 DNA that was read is TGCGCCAGCACCCGGGACACCCGGACCGGGGAG. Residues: CASTRDTRTGE. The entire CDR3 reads CASTRDTRTGELFF.

CDR3 protein: CASGGSTDTQYF. The part of the CDR3 DNA that was read is TGTGCCTCAGGGGGGAGCACAGATACG. The chain has TRBV10-3 and TRBJ2-3; D may be TRBD1 (7 bases). Coverage ceases 3 residues before the CDR3 finishes, and the germline J gene fills in the end. V was trimmed by 11 bases and J by 0 bases, leaving 9 bases between them. The CDR3 runs 12 residues. Germline V gives CDR1 ENHRY, CDR2 SYGVKD.

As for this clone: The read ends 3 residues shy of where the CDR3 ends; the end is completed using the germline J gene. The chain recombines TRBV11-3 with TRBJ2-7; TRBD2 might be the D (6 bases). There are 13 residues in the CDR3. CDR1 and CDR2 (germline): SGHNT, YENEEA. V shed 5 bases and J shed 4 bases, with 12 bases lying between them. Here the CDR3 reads CASSPSGWYEQYF. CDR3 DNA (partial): TGTGCCAGCAGCCCAAGCGGGTGGTACGAG.

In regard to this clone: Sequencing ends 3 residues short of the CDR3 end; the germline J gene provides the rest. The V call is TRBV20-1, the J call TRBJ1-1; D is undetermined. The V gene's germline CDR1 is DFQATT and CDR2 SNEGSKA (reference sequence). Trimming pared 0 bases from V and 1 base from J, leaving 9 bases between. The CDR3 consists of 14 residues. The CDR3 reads CSARDHSENTEAFF. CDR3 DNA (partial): TGCAGTGCTAGAGATCATTCAGAGAACACTGAA.

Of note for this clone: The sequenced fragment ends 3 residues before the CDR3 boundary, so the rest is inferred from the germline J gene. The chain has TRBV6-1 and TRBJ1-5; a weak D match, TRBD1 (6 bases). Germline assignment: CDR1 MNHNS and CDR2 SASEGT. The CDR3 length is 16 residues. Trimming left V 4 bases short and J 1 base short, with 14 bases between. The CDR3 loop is CASSALTGGSNQPQHF. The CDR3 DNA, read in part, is TGTGCCAGCAGTGCCTTGACAGGAGGGAGCAATCAGCCC.

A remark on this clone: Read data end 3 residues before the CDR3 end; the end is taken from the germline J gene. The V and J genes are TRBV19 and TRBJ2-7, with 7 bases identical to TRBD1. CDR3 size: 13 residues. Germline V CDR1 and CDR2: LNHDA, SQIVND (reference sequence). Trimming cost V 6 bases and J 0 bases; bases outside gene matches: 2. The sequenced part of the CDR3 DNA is TGTGCCAGTAGCCGACAGGGCTCCTACGAG. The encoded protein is CASSRQGSYE. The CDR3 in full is CASSRQGSYEQYF.

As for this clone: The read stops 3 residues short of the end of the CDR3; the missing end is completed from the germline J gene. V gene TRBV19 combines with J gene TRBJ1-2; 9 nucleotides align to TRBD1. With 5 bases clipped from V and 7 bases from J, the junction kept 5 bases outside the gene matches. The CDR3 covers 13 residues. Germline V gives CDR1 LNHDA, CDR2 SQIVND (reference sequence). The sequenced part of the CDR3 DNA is TGTGCCAGTAGTGTAAACAGGGGGCTTGGC. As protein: CASSVNRGLG. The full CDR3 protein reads CASSVNRGLGYTF.

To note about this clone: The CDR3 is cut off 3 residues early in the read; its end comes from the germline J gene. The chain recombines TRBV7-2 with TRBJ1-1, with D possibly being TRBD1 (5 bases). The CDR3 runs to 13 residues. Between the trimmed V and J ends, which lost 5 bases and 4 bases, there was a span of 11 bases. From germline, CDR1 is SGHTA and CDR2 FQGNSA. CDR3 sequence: CASSTRQFTEAFF. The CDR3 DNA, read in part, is TGTGCCAGCAGCACCCGACAGTTCACTGAA.

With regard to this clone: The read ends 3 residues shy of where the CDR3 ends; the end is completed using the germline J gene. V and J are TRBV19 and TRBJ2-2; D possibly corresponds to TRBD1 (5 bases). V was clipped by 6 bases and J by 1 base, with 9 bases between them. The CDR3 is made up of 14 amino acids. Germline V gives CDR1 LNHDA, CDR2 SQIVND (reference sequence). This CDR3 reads CASSGHKNTGELFF. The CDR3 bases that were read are TGTGCCAGTAGCGGACACAAGAACACCGGGGAG.

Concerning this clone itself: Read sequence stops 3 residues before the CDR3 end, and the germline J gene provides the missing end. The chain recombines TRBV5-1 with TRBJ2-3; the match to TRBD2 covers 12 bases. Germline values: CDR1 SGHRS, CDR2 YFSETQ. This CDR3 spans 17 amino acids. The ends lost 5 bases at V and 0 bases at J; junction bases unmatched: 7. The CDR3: CASRTSGSGVSTDTQYF. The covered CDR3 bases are TGCGCCAGCAGGACTAGCGGGAGTGGGGTTAGCACAGATACG.

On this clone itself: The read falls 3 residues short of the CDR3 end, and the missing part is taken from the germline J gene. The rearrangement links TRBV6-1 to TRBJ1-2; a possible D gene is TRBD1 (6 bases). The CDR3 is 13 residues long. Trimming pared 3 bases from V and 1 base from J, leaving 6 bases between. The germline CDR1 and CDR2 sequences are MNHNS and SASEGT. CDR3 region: CASSEGHNYGYTF. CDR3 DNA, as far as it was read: TGTGCCAGCAGTGAGGGACATAACTATGGC.

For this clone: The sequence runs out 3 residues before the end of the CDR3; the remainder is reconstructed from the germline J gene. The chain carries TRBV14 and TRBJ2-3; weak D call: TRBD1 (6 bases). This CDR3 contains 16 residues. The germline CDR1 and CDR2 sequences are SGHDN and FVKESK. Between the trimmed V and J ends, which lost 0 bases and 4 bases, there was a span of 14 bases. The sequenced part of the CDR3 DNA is TGTGCCAGCAGCCAAGACGACAGGCCGAGCGCAGATACG. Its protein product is CASSQDDRPSADT. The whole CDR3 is CASSQDDRPSADTQYF.

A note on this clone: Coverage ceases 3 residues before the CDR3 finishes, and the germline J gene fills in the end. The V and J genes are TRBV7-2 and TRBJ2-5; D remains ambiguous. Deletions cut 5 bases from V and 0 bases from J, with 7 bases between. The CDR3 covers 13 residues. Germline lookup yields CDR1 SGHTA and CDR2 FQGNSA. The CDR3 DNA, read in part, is TGTGCCAGCAGCAGGGCCGACCAAGAGACC. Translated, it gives CASSRADQET. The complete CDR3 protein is CASSRADQETQYF.

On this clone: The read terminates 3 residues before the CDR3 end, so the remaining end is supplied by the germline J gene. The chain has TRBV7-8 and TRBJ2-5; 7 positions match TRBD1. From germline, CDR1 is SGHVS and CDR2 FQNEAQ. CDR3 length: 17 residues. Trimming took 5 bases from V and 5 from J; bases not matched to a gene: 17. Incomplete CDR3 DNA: TGTGCCAGCAGCGTGTACAGGGGAACGAATCGCTTTGAGACC. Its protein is CASSVYRGTNRFET. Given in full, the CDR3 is CASSVYRGTNRFETQYF.

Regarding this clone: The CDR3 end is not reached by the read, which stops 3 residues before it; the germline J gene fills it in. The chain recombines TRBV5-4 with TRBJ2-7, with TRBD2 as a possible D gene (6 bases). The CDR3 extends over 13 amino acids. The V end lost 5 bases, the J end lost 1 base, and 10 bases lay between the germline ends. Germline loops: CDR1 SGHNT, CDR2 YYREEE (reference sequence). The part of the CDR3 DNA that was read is TGTGCCAGCAGGAGGAGGGGTTCCTACGAG. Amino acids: CASRRRGSYE. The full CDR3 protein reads CASRRRGSYEQYF.

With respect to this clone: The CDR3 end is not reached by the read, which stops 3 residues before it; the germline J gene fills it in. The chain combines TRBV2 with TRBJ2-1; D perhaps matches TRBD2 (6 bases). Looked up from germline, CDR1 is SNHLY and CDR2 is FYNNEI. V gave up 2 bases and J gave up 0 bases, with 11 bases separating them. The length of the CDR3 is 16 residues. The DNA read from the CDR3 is TGTGCCAGCAGTGAAAGTGCGGGGAGCTCCTACAATGAG. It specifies CASSESAGSSYNE. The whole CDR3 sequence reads CASSESAGSSYNEQFF.

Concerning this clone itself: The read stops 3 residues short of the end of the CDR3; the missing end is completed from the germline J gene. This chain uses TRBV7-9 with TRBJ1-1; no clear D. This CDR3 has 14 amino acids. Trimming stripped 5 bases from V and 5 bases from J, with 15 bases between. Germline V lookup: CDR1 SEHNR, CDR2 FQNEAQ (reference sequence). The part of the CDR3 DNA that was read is TGTGCCAGCAGCCAAACCCGGGGATGGACTGAA. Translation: CASSQTRGWTE. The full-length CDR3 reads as CASSQTRGWTEAFF.

The covered CDR3 bases are TGTGCCAGCAGCTTAGGGGACAACTCCTACGAG. Translation: CASSLGDNSYE. The whole CDR3 sequence is CASSLGDNSYEQYF. The chain couples TRBV11-3 to TRBJ2-7; tentative D call: TRBD1 (6 bases). The read falls 3 residues short of the CDR3 end, and the missing part is taken from the germline J gene. This CDR3 comprises 14 residues. The V and J ends lost 1 base and 0 bases respectively, with 7 bases between them. CDR1 SGHNT and CDR2 YENEEA come from the germline V gene.

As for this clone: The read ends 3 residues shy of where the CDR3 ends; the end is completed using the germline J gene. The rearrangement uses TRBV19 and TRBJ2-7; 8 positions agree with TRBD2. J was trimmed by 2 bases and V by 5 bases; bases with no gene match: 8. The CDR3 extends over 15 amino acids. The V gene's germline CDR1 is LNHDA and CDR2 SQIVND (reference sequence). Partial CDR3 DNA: TGTGCCAGTAGTCCGGGAGGGGGGGGCCCCTACGAG. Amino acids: CASSPGGGGPYE. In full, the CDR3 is CASSPGGGGPYEQYF.

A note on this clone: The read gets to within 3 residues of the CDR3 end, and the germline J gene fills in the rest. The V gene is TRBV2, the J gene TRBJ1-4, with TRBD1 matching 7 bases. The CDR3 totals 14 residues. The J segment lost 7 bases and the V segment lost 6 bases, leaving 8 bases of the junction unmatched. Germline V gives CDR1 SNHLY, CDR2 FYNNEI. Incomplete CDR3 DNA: TGTGCCAGCAGGGGGACAGCTGACGCTGAAAAA. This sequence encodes CASRGTADAEK. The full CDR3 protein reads CASRGTADAEKLFF.

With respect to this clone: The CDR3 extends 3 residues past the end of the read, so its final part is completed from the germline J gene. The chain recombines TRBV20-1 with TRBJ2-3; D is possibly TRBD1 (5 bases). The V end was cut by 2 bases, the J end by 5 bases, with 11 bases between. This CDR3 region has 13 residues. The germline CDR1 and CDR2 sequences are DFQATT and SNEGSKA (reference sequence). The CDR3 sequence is CSARRGFQDTQYF. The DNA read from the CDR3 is TGCAGTGCTAGAAGGGGTTTTCAAGATACG.

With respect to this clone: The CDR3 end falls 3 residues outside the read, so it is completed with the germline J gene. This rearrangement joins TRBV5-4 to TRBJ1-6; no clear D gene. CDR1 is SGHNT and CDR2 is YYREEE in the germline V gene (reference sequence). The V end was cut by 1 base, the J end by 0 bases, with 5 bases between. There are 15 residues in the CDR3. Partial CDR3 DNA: TGTGCCAGCAGCTTGTACAGCTCCTATAATTCACCC. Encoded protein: CASSLYSSYNSP. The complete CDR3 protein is CASSLYSSYNSPLHF.

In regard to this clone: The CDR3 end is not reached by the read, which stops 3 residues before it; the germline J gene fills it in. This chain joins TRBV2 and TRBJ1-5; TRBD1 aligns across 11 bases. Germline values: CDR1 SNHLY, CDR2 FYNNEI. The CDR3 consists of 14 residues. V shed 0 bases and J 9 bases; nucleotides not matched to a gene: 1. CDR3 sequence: CASSEAGQGVPQHF. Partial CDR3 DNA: TGTGCCAGCAGTGAAGCGGGACAGGGGGTGCCC.

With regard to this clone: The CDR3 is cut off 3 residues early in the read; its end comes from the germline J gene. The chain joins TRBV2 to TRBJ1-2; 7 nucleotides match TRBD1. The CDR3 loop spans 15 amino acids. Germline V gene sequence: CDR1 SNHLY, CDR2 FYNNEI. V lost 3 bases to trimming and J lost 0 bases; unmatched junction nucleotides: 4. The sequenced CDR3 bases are TGTGCCAGCAGTGATAGGACAGGAACTAACTATGGC. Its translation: CASSDRTGTNYG. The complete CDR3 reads CASSDRTGTNYGYTF.